The present T cell receptor beta chain was sequenced within a study of shared clonotypes between healthy human individuals. Clones were read by immunoSEQ multiplex PCR, and TCRdb kept only the in-frame ones, dropping some. The sample contains just over 2,000,000 clones, approximately 95% of which appear only once. Details on this clone: This sample includes further DNA sequences coding for the same CDR3.

The germline CDR1 and CDR2 sequences are MNHEY and SVGAGI. Between the trimmed V and J ends, which lost 7 bases and 0 bases, there was a span of 10 bases. The CDR3 sequence is 13 residues long. The sample was naive CD4+ T cells sorted from blood. Subset defined: CD45RA+ positively selected. The chain couples TRBV6-5 to TRBJ2-7, with D tentatively TRBD1 (5 bases). The clonotype comes from a man between 18 and 35 years old in good health. Written as DNA, the CDR3 is TGTGCCAGCACTAGGGGAAGCTCCTACGAGCAGTACTTC. This encodes CASTRGSSYEQYF.